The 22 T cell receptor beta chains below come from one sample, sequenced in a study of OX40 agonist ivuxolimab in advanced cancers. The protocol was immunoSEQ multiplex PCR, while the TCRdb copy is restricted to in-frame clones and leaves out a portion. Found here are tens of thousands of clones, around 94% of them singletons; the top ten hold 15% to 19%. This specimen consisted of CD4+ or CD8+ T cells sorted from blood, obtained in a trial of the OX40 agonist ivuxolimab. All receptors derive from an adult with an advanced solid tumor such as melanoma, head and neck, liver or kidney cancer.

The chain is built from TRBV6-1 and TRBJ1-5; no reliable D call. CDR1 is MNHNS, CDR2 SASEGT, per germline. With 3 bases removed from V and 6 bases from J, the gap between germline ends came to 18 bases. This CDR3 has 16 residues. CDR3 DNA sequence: TGTGCCAGCAGTGACCGAGCGGAGGGCGAAGCTCAGCCCCAGCATTTT. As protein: CASSDRAEGEAQPQHF.

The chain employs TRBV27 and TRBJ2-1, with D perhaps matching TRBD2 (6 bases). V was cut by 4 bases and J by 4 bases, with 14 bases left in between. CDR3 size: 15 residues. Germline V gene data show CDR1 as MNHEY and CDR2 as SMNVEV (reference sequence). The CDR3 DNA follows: TGTGCCAGCAGTTGGGGGACTTCCACTTACAATGAGCAGTTCTTC. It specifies CASSWGTSTYNEQFF.

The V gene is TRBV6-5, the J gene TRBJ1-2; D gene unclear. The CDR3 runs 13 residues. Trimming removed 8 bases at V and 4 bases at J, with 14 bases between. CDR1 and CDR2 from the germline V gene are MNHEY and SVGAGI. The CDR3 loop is CASREDVGYGYTF. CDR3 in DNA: TGTGCCAGCCGAGAGGATGTAGGCTATGGCTACACCTTC.

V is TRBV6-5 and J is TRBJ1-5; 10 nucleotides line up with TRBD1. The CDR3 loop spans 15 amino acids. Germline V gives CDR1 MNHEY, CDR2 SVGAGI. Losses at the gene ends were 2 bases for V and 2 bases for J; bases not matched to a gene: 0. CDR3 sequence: CASSYGTGGNQPQHF. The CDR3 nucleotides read TGTGCCAGCAGTTACGGGACAGGGGGCAATCAGCCCCAGCATTTT.

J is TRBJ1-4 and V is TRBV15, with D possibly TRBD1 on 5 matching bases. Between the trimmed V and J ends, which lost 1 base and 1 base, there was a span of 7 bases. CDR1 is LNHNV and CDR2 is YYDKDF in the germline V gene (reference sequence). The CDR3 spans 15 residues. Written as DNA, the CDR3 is TGTGCCACCAGCAGAGGTCAGGGAACTAATGAAAAACTGTTTTTT. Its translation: CATSRGQGTNEKLFF.

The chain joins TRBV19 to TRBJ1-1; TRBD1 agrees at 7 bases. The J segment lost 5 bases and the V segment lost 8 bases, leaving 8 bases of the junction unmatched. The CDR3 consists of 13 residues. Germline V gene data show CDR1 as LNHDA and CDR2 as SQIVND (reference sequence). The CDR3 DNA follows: TGTGCCAGTCGACAGGGAAAAAAGACTGAAGCTTTCTTT. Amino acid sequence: CASRQGKKTEAFF.

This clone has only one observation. The CDR3 DNA reads as TGCAGCGTTGAGTCCTTAGCGGGAGGCGAGCAGTACTTC. Amino acid sequence: CSVESLAGGEQYF. The genes are TRBV29-1 and TRBJ2-7; 10 bases map to TRBD2. The CDR3 has 13 amino acids. Germline V gene sequence: CDR1 SQVTM, CDR2 ANQGSEA. Unmatched junction bases numbered 5, after V lost 3 bases and J lost 6 bases.

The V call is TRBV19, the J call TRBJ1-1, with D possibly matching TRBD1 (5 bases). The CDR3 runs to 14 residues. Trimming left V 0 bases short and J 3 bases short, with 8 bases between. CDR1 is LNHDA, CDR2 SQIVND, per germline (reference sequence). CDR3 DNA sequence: TGTGCCAGTAGTATAGAGGCAGGGTACACTGAAGCTTTCTTT. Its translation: CASSIEAGYTEAFF.

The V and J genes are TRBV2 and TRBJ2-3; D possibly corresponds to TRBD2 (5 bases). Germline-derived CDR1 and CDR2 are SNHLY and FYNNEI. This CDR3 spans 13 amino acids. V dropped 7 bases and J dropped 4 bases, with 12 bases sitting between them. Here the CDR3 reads CASTPAGADTQYF. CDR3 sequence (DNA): TGTGCCAGCACCCCCGCCGGGGCAGATACGCAGTATTTT.

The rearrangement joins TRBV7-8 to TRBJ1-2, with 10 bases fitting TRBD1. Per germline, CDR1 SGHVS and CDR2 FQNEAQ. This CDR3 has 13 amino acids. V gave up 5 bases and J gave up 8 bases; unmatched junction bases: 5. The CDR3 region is CASSLGQGTGYTF. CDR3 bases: TGTGCCAGCAGCCTGGGACAGGGGACGGGCTACACCTTC.

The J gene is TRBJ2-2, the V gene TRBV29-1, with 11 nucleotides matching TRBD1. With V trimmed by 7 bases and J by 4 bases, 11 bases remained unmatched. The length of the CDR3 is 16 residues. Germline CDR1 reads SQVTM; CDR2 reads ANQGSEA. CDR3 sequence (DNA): TGCAGCGCGGACTCGGACAGGGGGCACCCCACCGGGGAGCTGTTTTTT. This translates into CSADSDRGHPTGELFF.

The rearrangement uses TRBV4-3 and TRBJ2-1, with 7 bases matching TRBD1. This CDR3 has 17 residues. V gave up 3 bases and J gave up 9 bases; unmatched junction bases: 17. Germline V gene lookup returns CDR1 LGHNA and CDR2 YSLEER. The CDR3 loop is CASSHLTGNHNMGEQFF. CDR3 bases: TGCGCCAGCAGCCACCTGACAGGGAATCATAATATGGGTGAGCAGTTCTTC.

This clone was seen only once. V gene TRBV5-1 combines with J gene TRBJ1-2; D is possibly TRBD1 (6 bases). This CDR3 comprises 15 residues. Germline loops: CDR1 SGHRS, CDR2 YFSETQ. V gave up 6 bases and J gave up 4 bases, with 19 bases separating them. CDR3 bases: TGCGCCAGCACCCGTACGGGACAAGACTTCTATGGCTACACCTTC. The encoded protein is CASTRTGQDFYGYTF.

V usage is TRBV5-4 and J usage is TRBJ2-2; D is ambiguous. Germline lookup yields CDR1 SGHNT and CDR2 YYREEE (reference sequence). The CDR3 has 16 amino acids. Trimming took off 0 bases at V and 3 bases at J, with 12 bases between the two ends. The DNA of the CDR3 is TGTGCCAGCAGCTTGGAAGTAGGGATCTACACCGGGGAGCTGTTTTTT. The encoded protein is CASSLEVGIYTGELFF.

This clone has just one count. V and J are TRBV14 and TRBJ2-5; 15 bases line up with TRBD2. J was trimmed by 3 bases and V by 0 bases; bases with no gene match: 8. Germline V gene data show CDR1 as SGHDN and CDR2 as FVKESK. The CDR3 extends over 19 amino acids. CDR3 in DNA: TGTGCCAGCAGCCAAGAGGGACTAGCGGGGGGTTCTCGGGAAGAGACCCAGTACTTC. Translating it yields CASSQEGLAGGSREETQYF.

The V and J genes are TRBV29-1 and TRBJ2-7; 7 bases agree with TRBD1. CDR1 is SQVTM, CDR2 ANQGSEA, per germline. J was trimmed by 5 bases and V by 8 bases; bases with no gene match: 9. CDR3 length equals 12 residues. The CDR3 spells CSTRTGAHEQYF. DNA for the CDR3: TGCAGCACAAGAACAGGGGCCCACGAGCAGTACTTC.

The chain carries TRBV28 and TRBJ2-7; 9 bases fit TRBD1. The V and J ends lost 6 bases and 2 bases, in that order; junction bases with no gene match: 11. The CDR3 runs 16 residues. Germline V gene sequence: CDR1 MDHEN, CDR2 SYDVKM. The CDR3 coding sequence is TGTGCCAGCAGCCATCTTCCGGGACAGGGTCCCTACGAGCAGTACTTC. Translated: CASSHLPGQGPYEQYF.

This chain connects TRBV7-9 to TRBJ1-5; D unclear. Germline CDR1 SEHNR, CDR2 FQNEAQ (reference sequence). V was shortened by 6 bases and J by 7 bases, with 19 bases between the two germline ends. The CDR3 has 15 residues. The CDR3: CASSLMWGEDQPQHF. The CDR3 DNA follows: TGTGCCAGCAGTCTAATGTGGGGTGAGGACCAGCCCCAGCATTTT.

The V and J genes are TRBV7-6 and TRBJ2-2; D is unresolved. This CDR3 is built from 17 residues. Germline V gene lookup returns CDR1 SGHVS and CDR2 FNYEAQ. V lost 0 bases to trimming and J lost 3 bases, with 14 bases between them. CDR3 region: CASSLALGDGYTGELFF. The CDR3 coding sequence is TGTGCCAGCAGCTTAGCGCTCGGAGATGGTTACACCGGGGAGCTGTTTTTT.

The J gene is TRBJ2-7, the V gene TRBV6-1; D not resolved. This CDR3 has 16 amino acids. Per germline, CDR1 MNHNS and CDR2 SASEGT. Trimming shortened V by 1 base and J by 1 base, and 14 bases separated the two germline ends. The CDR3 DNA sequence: TGTGCCAGCAGTGAAGGCCCATACCGGGTTTCCTACGAGCAGTACTTC. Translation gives CASSEGPYRVSYEQYF.

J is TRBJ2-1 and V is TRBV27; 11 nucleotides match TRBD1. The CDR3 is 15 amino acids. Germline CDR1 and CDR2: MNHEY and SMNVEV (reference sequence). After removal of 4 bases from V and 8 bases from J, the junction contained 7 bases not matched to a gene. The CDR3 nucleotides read TGTGCCAGCAGTTCCGGACAGGGGGCGTTCGATGAGCAGTTCTTC. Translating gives CASSSGQGAFDEQFF.

CDR3 coding DNA: TGTGCCAGCAGTGAACCCTCTGGACAGAAAGTGGAGTTCTTC. Translation gives CASSEPSGQKVEFF. The rearrangement uses TRBV25-1 and TRBJ2-1; TRBD1 is a possible D gene (6 bases). The germline V gene encodes CDR1 MGHDK and CDR2 SYGVNS. Trimming took off 2 bases at V and 14 bases at J, with 19 bases between the two ends. The CDR3 is 14 residues long.